This T cell receptor (beta chain) was sequenced during a study of neurological immune-mediated disorders. Healthy controls consisted of blood bank volunteers in Maryland, USA. Many counts were recorded for this clonotype. Its specificity is not known. The V and J ends lost 6 bases and 8 bases respectively, with 17 bases between them. CDR1 DFQATT and CDR2 SNEGSKA come from the germline V gene (reference sequence). The CDR3 consists of 14 residues. Study-level findings and limits: The greatest degree of TCR clonal expansion was observed in HTLV-1-associated myelopathy, with the lowest in multiple sclerosis, below that of healthy controls.

The cDNA came from 5'RACE with 10-nucleotide random UMIs. Over 190 million TCR-beta sequences from 15-18 subjects came from every sequencing run. TCRdb itself ran the 5' RACE reads through MiXCR, one entry per CDR3 protein. The repertoire consists of some 28,000 distinct CDR3 sequences, with 5% to 7.5% occurring once and the leading ten covering roughly 9%. J is TRBJ1-6 and V is TRBV20-1; no clear D gene. The sequencing input was PBMCs. This receptor was identified in a woman in her 50s in good health. CDR3 in amino acids: CSAQDFLPDSPLHF. In nucleotides, the CDR3 is TGCAGTGCCCAGGACTTTTTACCCGATTCACCCCTCCACTTT.